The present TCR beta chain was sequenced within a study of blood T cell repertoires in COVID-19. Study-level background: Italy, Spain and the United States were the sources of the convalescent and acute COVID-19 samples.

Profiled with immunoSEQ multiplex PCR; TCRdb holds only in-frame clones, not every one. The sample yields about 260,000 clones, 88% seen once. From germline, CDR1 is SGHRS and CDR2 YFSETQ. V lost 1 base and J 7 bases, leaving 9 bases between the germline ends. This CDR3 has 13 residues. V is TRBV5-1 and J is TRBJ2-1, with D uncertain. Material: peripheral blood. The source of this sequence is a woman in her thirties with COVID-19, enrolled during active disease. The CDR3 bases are TGCGCCAGCAGCTTGTCCTGGAGAAATGAGCAGTTCTTC. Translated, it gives CASSLSWRNEQFF.